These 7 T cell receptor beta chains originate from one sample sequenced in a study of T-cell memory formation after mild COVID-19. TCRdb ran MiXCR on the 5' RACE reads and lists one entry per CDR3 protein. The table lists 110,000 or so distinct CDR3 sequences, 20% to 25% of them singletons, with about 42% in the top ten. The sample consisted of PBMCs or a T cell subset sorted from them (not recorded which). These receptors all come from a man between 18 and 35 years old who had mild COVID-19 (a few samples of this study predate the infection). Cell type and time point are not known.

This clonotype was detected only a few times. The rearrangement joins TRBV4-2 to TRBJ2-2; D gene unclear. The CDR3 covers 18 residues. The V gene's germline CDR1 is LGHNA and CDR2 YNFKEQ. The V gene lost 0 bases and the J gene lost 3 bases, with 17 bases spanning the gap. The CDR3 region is CASSQEGISVPDTGELFF. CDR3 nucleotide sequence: TGTGCCAGCAGCCAAGAAGGGATAAGCGTTCCCGACACCGGGGAGCTGTTTTTT.

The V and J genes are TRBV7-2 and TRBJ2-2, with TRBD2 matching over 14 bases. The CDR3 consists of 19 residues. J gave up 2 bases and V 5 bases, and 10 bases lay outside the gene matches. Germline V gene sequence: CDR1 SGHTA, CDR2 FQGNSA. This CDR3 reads CASSQGLAGAEPNTGELFF. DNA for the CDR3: TGTGCCAGCAGCCAGGGACTAGCGGGGGCCGAACCAAACACCGGGGAGCTGTTTTTT.

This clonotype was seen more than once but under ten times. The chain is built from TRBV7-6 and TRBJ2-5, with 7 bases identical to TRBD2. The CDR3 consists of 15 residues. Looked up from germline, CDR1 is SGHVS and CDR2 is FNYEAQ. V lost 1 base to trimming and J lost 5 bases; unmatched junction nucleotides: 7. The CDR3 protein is CASSLVSGEGETQYF. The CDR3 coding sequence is TGTGCCAGCAGCTTAGTAAGCGGGGAGGGTGAGACCCAGTACTTC.

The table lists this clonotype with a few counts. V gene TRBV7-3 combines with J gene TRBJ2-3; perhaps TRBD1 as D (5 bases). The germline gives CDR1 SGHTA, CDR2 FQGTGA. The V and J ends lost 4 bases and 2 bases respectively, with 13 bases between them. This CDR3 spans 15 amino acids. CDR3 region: CASSYGAQYTDTQYF. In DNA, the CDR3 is TGTGCCAGCAGCTATGGGGCCCAATACACAGATACGCAGTATTTT.

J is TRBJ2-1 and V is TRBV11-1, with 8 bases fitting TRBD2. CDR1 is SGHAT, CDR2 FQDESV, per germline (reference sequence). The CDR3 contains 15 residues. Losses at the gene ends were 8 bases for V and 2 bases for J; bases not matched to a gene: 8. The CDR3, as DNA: TGTGCCAGCGGGGTTTACGGGGGGGCCTACAATGAGCAGTTCTTC. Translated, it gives CASGVYGGAYNEQFF.

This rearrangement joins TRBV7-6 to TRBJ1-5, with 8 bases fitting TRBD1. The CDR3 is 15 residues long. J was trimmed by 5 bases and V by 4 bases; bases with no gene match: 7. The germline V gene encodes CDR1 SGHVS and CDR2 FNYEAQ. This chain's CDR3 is CASSYDRGFDQPQHF. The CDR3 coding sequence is TGTGCCAGCAGCTACGACAGGGGATTCGATCAGCCCCAGCATTTT.

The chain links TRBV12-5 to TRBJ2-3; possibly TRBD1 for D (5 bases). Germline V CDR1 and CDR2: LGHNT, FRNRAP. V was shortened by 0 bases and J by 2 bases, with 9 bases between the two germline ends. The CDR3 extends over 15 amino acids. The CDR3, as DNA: TGTGCTAGTGGTTTGGTGACAGAAGACACAGATACGCAGTATTTT. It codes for CASGLVTEDTDTQYF.